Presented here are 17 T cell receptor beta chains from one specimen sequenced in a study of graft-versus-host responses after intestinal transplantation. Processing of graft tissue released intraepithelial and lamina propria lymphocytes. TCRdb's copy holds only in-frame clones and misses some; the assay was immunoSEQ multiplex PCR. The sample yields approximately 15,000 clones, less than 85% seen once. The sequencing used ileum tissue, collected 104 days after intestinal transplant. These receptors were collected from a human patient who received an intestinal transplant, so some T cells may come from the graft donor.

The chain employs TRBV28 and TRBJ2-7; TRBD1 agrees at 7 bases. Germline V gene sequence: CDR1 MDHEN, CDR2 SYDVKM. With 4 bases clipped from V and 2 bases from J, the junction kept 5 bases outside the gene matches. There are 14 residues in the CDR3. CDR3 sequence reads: CASSYSGTAYEQYF. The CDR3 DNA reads TGTGCCAGCAGTTACTCTGGGACAGCCTACGAGCAGTACTTC. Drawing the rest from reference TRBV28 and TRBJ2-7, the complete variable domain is DVKVTQSSRYLVKRTGEKVFLECVQDMDHENMFWYRQDPGLGLRLIYFSYDVKMKEKGDIPEGYSVSREKKERFSLILESASTNQTSMYLCASSYSGTAYEQYFGPGTRLTVT.

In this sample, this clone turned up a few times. CDR3: CASSVEALPLNSPLHF. The DNA for the CDR3 is TGTGCCAGCAGCGTAGAAGCTCTCCCTCTTAATTCACCCCTCCACTTT. The chain couples TRBV9 to TRBJ1-6; no reliable D call. The germline V gene has CDR1 SGDLS and CDR2 YYNGEE. V was pared by 0 bases and J by 6 bases, with 13 bases between. CDR3 length: 16 residues.

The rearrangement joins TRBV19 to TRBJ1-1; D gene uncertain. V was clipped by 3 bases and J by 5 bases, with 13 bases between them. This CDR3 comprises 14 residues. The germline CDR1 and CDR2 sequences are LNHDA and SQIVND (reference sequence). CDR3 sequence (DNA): TGTGCCAGTAGTATGGTGGCAGCGCGGACTGAAGCTTTCTTT. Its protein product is CASSMVAARTEAFF.

CDR3 nucleotides: TGCGCCAGCAGGACAAGATGGTCAGGAGAAAACACTGAAGCTTTCTTT. Translation gives CASRTRWSGENTEAFF. The rearrangement links TRBV4-1 to TRBJ1-1; no firm D call. The CDR3 extends over 16 amino acids. Trimming took off 6 bases at V and 2 bases at J, with 19 bases between the two ends. Germline loops: CDR1 MGHRA, CDR2 YSYEKL.

CDR3 sequence (DNA): TGTGCCAGCAGCTCGACAGAGTTGGAGCAGTACTTC. Protein: CASSSTELEQYF. This chain uses TRBV5-6 with TRBJ2-7; perhaps TRBD1 as D (5 bases). The CDR3 covers 12 residues. Per germline, CDR1 SGHDT and CDR2 YYEEEE. V lost 3 bases to trimming and J lost 7 bases, with 11 bases between them. Looking up the rest from reference TRBV5-6 and TRBJ2-7 gives the full variable domain: DAGVTQSPTHLIKTRGQQVTLRCSPKSGHDTVSWYQQALGQGPQFIFQYYEEEERQRGNFPDRFSGHQFPNYSSELNVNALLLGDSALYLCASSSTELEQYFGPGTRLTVT.

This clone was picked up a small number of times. Here the CDR3 reads CAWRGQAVNQPQHF. In DNA, the CDR3 is TGTGCCTGGAGAGGACAGGCCGTCAATCAGCCCCAGCATTTT. This chain links TRBV30 with TRBJ1-5; 7 bases line up with TRBD1. There are 14 residues in the CDR3. The trim removed 3 bases at V and 3 bases at J, leaving 5 bases unmatched. Germline V lookup: CDR1 GTSNPN, CDR2 SVGIG (reference sequence).

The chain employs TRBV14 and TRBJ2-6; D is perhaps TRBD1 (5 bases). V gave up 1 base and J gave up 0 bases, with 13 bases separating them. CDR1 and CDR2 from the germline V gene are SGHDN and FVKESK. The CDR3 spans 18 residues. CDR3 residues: CASSQVLRGSSGANVLTF. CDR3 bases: TGTGCCAGCAGCCAAGTTCTAAGGGGAAGCTCTGGGGCCAACGTCCTGACTTTC.

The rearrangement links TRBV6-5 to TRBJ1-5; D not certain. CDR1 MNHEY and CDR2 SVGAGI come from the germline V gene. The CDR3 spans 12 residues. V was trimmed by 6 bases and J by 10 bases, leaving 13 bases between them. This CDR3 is CASSRTKGPQHF. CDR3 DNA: TGTGCCAGCAGCCGTACAAAGGGACCCCAGCATTTT.

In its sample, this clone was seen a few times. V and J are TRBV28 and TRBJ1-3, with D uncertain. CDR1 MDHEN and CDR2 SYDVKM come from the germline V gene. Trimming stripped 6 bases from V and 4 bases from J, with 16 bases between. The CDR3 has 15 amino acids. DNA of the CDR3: TGTGCCAGCAGCCCAGGTCGAGGCGCCGGAAACACCATATATTTT. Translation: CASSPGRGAGNTIYF.

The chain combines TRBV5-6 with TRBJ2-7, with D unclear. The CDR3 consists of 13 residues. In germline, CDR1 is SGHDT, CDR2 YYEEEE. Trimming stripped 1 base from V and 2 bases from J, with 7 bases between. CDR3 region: CASSLLATYEQYF. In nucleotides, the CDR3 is TGTGCCAGCAGCTTGTTGGCGACCTACGAGCAGTACTTC. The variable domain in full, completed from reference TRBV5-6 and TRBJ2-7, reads DAGVTQSPTHLIKTRGQQVTLRCSPKSGHDTVSWYQQALGQGPQFIFQYYEEEERQRGNFPDRFSGHQFPNYSSELNVNALLLGDSALYLCASSLLATYEQYFGPGTRLTVT.

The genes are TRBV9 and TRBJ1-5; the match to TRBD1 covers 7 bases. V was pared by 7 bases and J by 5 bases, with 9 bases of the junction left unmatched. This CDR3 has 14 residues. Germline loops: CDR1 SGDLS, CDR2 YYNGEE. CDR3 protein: CASLAPGGHQPQHF. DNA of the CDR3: TGTGCCAGCCTTGCTCCAGGGGGGCATCAGCCCCAGCATTTT.

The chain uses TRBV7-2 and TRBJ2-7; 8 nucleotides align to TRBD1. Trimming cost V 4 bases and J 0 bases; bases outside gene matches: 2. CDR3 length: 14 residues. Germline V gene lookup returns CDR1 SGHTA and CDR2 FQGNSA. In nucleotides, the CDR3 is TGTGCCAGCAGCTCTGGGACAGGCTCCTACGAGCAGTACTTC. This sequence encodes CASSSGTGSYEQYF.

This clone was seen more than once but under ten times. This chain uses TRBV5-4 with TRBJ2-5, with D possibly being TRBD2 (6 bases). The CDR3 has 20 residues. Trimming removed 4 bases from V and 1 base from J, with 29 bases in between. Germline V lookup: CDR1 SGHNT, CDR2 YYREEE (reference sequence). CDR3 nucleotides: TGTGCCAGCAGCCCGCACAAGGGTCCCCGGGGGACCAAGCCCCAAGAGACCCAGTACTTC. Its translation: CASSPHKGPRGTKPQETQYF.

CDR3 in amino acids: CASSFSTDTQYF. The DNA for the CDR3 is TGTGCCAGCAGCTTTAGCACAGATACGCAGTATTTT. V usage is TRBV5-4 and J usage is TRBJ2-3; D ambiguous. The CDR3 has 12 amino acids. With 2 bases removed from V and 0 bases from J, the gap between germline ends came to 1 base. The germline V gene encodes CDR1 SGHNT and CDR2 YYREEE (reference sequence).

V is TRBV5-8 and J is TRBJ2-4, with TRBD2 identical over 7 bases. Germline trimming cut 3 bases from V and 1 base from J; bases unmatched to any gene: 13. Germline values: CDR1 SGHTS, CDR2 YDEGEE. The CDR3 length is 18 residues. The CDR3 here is CASSSRWGGSWAKNIQYF. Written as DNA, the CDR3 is TGTGCCAGCAGCTCCCGGTGGGGCGGGAGTTGGGCCAAAAACATTCAGTACTTC.

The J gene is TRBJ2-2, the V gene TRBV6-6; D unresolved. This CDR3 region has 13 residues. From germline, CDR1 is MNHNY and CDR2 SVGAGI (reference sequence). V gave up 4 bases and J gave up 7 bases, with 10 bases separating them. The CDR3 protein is CASSFTRGGELFF. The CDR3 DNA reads TGTGCCAGCAGTTTTACTCGCGGCGGGGAGCTGTTTTTT.

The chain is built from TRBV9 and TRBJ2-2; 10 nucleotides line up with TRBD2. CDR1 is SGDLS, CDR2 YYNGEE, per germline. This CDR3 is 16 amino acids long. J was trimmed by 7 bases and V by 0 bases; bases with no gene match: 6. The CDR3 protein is CASSVVPSGSHGELFF. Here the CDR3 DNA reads TGTGCCAGCAGCGTAGTGCCTAGCGGGAGTCACGGGGAGCTGTTTTTT.